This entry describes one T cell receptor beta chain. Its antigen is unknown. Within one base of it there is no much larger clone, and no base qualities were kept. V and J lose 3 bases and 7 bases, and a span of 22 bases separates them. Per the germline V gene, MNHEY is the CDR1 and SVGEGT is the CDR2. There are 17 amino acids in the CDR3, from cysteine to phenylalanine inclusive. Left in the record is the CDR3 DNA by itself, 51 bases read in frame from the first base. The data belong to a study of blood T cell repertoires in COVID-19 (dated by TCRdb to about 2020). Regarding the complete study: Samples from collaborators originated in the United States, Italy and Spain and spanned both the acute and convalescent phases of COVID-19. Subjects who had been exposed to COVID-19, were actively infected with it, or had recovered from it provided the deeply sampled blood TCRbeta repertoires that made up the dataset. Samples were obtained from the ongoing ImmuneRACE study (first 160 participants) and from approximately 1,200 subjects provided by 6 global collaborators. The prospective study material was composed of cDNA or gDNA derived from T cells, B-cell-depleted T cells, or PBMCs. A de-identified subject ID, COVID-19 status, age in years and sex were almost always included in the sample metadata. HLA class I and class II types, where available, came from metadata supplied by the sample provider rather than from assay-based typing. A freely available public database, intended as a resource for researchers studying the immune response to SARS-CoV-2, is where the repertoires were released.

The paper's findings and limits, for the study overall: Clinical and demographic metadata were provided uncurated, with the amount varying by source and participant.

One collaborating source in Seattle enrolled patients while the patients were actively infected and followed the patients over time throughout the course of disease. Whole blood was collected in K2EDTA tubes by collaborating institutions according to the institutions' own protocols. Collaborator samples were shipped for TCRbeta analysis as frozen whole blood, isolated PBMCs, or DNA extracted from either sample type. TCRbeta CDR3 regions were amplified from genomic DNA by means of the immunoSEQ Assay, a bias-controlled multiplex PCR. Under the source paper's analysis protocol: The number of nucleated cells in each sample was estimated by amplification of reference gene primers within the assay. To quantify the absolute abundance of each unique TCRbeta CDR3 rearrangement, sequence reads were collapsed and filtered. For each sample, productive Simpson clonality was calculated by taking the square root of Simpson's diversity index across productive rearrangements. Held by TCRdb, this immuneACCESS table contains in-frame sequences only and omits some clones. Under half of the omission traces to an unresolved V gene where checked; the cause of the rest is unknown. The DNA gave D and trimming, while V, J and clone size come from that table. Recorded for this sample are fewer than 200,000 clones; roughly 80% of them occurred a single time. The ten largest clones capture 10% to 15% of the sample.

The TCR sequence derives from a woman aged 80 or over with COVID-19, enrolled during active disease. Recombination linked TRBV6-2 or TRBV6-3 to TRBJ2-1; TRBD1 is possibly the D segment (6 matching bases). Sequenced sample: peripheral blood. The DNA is TGTGCCAGCAGTTATAATAGAAGGGACCACCAGGGGAATGAGCAGTTCTTC. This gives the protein CASSYNRRDHQGNEQFF.